Described below is a single T cell receptor beta chain sequence and its context. No antigen is known for it. The record has no base qualities; no much larger clone is one base away. Other DNA sequences within the sample encode an identical CDR3. The sample originates from a study of shared clonotypes between healthy human individuals (TCRdb year 2020). Turning to the overall study: A few men and a couple of women, aged 18 to 49 years, made up the cohort. Per donor, three plates each were used for CD4 naive and CD4 memory, two for CD8 naive, and one for CD8 memory. The study deeply sequenced blood TCR repertoires of about five healthy adults to estimate repertoire size and the extent of clonotype sharing between individuals. To increase sequencing depth and limit assay-specific biases, different laboratories used diverse techniques to prepare libraries and sequence TCR repertoires. Between about 0.94 and 10 billion PBMCs per donor were obtained by leukapheresis. What the research found in general, with its limitations: Larger estimated clonotype richness was generally found for naive subsets than for memory subsets. Because the study included a small number of donors, the genetic and exposure-history diversity represented was limited. Sampling was limited to blood, and TCR repertoires in tissue likely differ from TCR repertoires in blood. Pairwise subsampling indicated that sequencing depth was expected to affect the degree of clonotype sharing among donors. Even with the large sequencing depth, rarefaction of the sorted-subset datasets indicated that sequencing was incomplete. Compared with non-shared clonotypes, the clonotypes found in all four sorted-subset donors had higher generation probabilities. Sharing across several donors was observed for 4.5% to 6.5% of naive CD4, less than 4% of naive CD8, about 2.5% of memory CD4, and roughly 0.43% of memory CD8 clonotypes.

Using the deep immunoSEQ assay, multiplex PCR amplified TCR CDR3 regions from genomic DNA. Extracted genomic DNA from each cell subset was distributed evenly across all wells of several immunoSEQ 96-well plates, and each plate was treated as a replicate. For sorted subsets, each replicate PCR was loaded with 200 ng genomic DNA, equivalent to 30,000 or so T cell genomes. Purified libraries were quantified with a Qubit 3.0 fluorometer, sized on a Bioanalyzer 2100, and re-quantified with the KAPA Library Quantification kit. Every immunoSEQ 96-well plate was sequenced on a dedicated single-read 150-cycle Illumina NextSeq 550 flow cell. Per the source publication's procedure: Because the immunoSEQ output included only junctional sequences and no quality scores, the filtering could not be the same as the filtering used for full-length reads. To assign V/J genes and CDR3, sequences were annotated using PyIR, a Python wrapper for IgBLAST v1.9, with IMGT germline references. Reads were filtered out if the reads had weak V/J assignments (E-value above 1e-6), no CDR3, stop codons, out-of-frame junctions, or ambiguous translated residues. V3J clonotypes were defined by identical inferred V gene, J gene, and CDR3 amino acid sequence. Percentage overlap between repertoires was calculated by dividing the number of shared unique clonotypes by the size of the smaller repertoire. RTK rarefaction, the Chao1 estimator, and Recon v2.1 estimates of unobserved clonotypes were used to assess repertoire richness. For all TCRbeta clonotypes obtained by the gDNA method from a few donors, generation probabilities were computed with OLGA. This is the immuneACCESS table as TCRdb keeps it, with only in-frame sequences that have V and J called. A part of the clones is gone; compared with another copy, unresolved V genes explain less than half, and the rest is unexplained. V and J calls and clone size are as listed in that table; D and trimming were resolved from the DNA. The sample table holds more than 1.2 million clones, of which approximately 98.5% were seen once. Over 0.3% of the sample comes from the top ten.

The CDR3 covers 14 residues, taking in both the cysteine and the phenylalanine. Only CDR3 DNA is held: 42 bases, read in frame from base 1. The germline V gene supplies CDR1 SGHTA and CDR2 FQGTGA. V is shortened by 2 bases, J by 6 bases, and the region joining them spans 10 bases. Donors were healthy HIV-negative adults with no recently reported acute infections or vaccinations. Every donor was a Caucasian adult residing in Nashville, Tennessee, USA. CD4+ T cells were enriched through magnetic negative selection, after which naive cells were positively selected on CD45RA and the remaining negative fraction served as the memory subset. After blood collection by leukapheresis, PBMCs were isolated using Ficoll-Histopaque density gradient centrifugation and then cryopreserved in the vapor phase of liquid nitrogen. Purity and quantity of every magnetically sorted T cell population were checked by analytical flow cytometry. From each sorted fraction, genomic DNA was isolated and quantified by UV absorbance on a Nanodrop 2000c.

The rearranged chain carries TRBV7-3 and TRBJ2-2; the best D guess is TRBD1, with 5 bases matching. The source material was naive CD4+ T cells sorted from blood. Sample cell subset or site, as interpreted from the label and publication: CD45RA+ positively selected. This clonotype was obtained from a man under 40 in good health. Here the CDR3 is given as CASSLGAGSGELFF. The nucleotides are TGTGCCAGCAGCTTAGGGGCCGGATCCGGGGAGCTGTTTTTT.